This T cell receptor beta chain was captured in a study of neurological immune-mediated disorders. The authors made cDNA by 5'RACE with 10-nucleotide random UMIs. TCRdb re-derived calls from the 5' RACE reads in MiXCR, one entry per CDR3 protein. The sample includes tens of thousands of distinct CDR3 sequences, around 2.9% of them seen just once. Specified time point: longitudinal time-point 1 (baseline). Unsorted libraries were prepared from 2 million PBMCs that had been stored at -80 C. This CDR3 is built from 13 residues. Trimming pared 8 bases from V and 8 bases from J, leaving 18 bases between. The germline V gene has CDR1 MNHEY and CDR2 SVGAGI. This clonotype was observed many times.

This clonotype was sampled from a woman between 55 and 75 years old with multiple sclerosis. Material: PBMCs. The genes are TRBV6-5 and TRBJ1-1; D possibly corresponds to TRBD1 (5 bases). The CDR3 region has the DNA TGTGCCAGCCGGGGGGGGAGGGAGGGCGAAGCTTTCTTT. Translating it yields CASRGGREGEAFF.